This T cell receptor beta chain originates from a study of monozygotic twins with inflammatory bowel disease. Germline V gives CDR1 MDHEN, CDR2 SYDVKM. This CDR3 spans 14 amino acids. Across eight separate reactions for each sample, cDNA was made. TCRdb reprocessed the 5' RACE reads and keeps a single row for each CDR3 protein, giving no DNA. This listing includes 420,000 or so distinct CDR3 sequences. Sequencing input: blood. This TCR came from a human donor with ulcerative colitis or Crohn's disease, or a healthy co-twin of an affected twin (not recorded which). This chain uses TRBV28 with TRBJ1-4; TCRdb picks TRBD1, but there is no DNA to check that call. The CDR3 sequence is CASSPGGANEKLFF.